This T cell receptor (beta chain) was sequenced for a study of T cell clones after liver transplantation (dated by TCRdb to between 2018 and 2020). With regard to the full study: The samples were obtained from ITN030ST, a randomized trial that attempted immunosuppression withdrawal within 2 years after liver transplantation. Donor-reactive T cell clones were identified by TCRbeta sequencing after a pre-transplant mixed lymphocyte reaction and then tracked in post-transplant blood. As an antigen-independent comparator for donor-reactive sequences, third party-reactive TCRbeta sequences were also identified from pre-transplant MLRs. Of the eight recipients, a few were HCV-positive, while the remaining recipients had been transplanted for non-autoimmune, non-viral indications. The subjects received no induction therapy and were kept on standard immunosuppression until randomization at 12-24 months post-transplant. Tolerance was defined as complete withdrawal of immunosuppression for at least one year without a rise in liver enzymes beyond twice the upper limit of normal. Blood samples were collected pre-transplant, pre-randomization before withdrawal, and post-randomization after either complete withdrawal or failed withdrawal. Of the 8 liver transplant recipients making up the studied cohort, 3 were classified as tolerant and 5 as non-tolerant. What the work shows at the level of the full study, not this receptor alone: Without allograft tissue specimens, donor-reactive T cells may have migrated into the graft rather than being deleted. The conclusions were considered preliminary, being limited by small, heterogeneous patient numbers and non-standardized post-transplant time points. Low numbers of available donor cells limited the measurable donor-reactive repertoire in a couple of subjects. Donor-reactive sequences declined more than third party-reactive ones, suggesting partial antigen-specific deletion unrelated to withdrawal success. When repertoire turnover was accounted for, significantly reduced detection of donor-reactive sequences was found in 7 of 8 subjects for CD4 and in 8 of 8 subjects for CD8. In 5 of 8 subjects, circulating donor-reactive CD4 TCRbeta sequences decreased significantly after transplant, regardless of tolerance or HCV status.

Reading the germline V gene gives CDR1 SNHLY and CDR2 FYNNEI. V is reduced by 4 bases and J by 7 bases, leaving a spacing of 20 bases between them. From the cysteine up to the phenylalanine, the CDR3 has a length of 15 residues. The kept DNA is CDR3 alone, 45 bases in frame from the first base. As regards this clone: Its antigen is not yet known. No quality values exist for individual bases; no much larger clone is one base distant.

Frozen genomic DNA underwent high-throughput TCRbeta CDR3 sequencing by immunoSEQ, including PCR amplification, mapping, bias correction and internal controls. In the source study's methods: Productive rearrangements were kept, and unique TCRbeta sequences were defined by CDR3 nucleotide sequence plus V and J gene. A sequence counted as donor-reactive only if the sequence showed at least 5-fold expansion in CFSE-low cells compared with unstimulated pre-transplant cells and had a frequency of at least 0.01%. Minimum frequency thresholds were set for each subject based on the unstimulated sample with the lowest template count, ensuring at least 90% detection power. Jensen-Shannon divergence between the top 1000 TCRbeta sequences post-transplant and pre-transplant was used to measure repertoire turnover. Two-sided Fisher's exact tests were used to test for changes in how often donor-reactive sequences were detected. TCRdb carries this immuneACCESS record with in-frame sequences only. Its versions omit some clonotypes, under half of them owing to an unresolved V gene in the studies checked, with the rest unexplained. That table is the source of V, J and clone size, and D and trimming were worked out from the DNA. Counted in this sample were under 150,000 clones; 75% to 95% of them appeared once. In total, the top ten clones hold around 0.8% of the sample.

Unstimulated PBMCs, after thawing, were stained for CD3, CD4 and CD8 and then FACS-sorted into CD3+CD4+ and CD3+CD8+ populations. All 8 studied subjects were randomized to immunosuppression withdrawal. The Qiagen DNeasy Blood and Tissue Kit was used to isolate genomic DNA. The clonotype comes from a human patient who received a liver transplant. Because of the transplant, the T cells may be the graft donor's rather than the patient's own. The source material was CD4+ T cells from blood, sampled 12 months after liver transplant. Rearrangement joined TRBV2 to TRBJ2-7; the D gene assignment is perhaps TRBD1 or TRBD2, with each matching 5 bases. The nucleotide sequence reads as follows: TGTGCCAGCAGTGGTATGGGGGAGACACTACGGGAGCAGTACTTC. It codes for CASSGMGETLREQYF.